The 28 T cell receptor beta chains listed next were all sequenced from one sample in a study of blood T cell repertoires in COVID-19. Sequencing used immunoSEQ multiplex PCR; TCRdb keeps in-frame clones, though not all of them. The sample carries 120,000 to 150,000 clones, around 90% recorded once. Sample: peripheral blood. The receptors come from a man in his 60s with active or convalescent COVID-19.

The rearrangement links TRBV6-5 to TRBJ2-7; 8 bases are a match to TRBD2. This CDR3 is 15 amino acids long. CDR1 is MNHEY, CDR2 SVGAGI, per germline. V gave up 6 bases and J gave up 3 bases; unmatched junction bases: 10. The CDR3 sequence: CASRRVIAGHYEQYF. In DNA, the CDR3 is TGTGCCAGCAGGAGGGTGATAGCGGGACACTACGAGCAGTACTTC.

This clone has just a few counts. The V and J genes are TRBV5-1 and TRBJ2-2, with a tentative D call TRBD2 (6 bases). Germline V gives CDR1 SGHRS, CDR2 YFSETQ. V gave up 6 bases and J gave up 4 bases, with 10 bases separating them. This CDR3 has 13 residues. The CDR3 region is CASNSGVTGELFF. CDR3 sequence (DNA): TGCGCCAGCAACTCGGGGGTCACCGGGGAGCTGTTTTTT.

This clone is a singleton in its sample. This sequence joins TRBV5-5 and TRBJ2-7; TRBD2 agrees at 14 bases. The germline gives CDR1 SGHKS, CDR2 YYEKEE (reference sequence). J lost 6 bases, V lost 4 bases, and 6 bases had no gene match. This CDR3 comprises 15 residues. CDR3 region: CASSNTGTSGSEQYF. In DNA, the CDR3 is TGTGCCAGCAGCAATACCGGGACTAGCGGGAGCGAGCAGTACTTC.

The rearrangement links TRBV7-8 to TRBJ2-7; weak D call: TRBD2 (6 bases). CDR3 length: 19 residues. The ends were cut back, 3 bases at V and 0 bases at J, with 24 bases in the middle. Germline V gene lookup returns CDR1 SGHVS and CDR2 FQNEAQ. The CDR3 loop reads CASSLDGSSAAGGSYEQYF. CDR3 bases: TGTGCCAGCAGCTTGGATGGATCGTCGGCCGCCGGGGGCTCCTACGAGCAGTACTTC.

This chain joins TRBV6-6 and TRBJ1-2; tentatively, D is TRBD1 (6 bases). Germline V gene data show CDR1 as MNHNY and CDR2 as SVGAGI (reference sequence). The V and J ends lost 6 bases and 4 bases respectively, with 12 bases between them. The CDR3 spans 13 residues. DNA of the CDR3: TGTGCCAGCAGGATGGACAGCAGCTATGGCTACACCTTC. It codes for CASRMDSSYGYTF.

This chain joins TRBV2 and TRBJ1-1, with D perhaps TRBD1 (6 bases). This CDR3 has 15 amino acids. V dropped 2 bases and J dropped 2 bases, with 12 bases sitting between them. The germline gives CDR1 SNHLY, CDR2 FYNNEI. CDR3 in amino acids: CASSEWRTENTEAFF. The CDR3 nucleotides are TGTGCCAGCAGTGAATGGAGGACAGAAAACACTGAAGCTTTCTTT.

The genes are TRBV4-2 and TRBJ2-2; 7 bases are a match to TRBD2. Per the germline V gene, CDR1 is LGHNA and CDR2 is YNFKEQ. CDR3 length: 18 residues. J lost 9 bases, V lost 1 base, and 17 bases had no gene match. DNA of the CDR3: TGTGCCAGCAGCCAAGGGGGGGGGATTCGTTCCCCAACTAGGGAGCTGTTTTTT. It encodes CASSQGGGIRSPTRELFF.

The rearrangement joins TRBV19 to TRBJ2-1, with 13 bases aligning to TRBD2. The CDR3 length is 17 residues. V shed 5 bases, J shed 6 bases, and the junction held 10 bases outside the gene matches. Looked up from germline, CDR1 is LNHDA and CDR2 is SQIVND (reference sequence). Here the CDR3 DNA reads TGTGCCAGTAGTCCCGGGCCGACTAGCGGGAGGCCCAATGAGCAGTTCTTC. Translated, it gives CASSPGPTSGRPNEQFF.

The genes are TRBV7-2 and TRBJ2-4; 10 bases match TRBD2. Germline loops: CDR1 SGHTA, CDR2 FQGNSA. This CDR3 has 17 amino acids. The ends lost 5 bases at V and 0 bases at J; junction bases unmatched: 7. CDR3 coding DNA: TGTGCCAGCAGCCCAAGGACTAGCGGACTAGCCAAAAACATTCAGTACTTC. It translates to CASSPRTSGLAKNIQYF.

The rearrangement joins TRBV18 to TRBJ1-5; D gene ambiguous. The V end was cut by 4 bases, the J end by 5 bases, with 9 bases between. This CDR3 is 13 amino acids long. The germline gives CDR1 KGHSH, CDR2 LQKENI. CDR3 sequence (DNA): TGTGCCAGCTCACGAGGACTTGATCAGCCCCAGCATTTT. Protein sequence: CASSRGLDQPQHF. Together with reference TRBV18 and TRBJ1-5, the CDR3 gives the full variable domain: NAGVMQNPRHLVRRRGQEARLRCSPMKGHSHVYWYRQLPEEGLKFMVYLQKENIIDESGMPKERFSAEFPKEGPSILRIQQVVRGDSAAYFCASSRGLDQPQHFGDGTRLSIL.

The genes are TRBV7-3 and TRBJ2-1; possibly TRBD1 for D (6 bases). CDR1 SGHTA and CDR2 FQGTGA come from the germline V gene. V dropped 3 bases and J dropped 6 bases, with 12 bases sitting between them. CDR3 length equals 14 residues. The CDR3 bases are TGTGCCAGCAGCTTGCAGGGGACGGGCAATGAGCAGTTCTTC. Translated: CASSLQGTGNEQFF.

This clone was observed a few times. DNA of the CDR3: TGCAGCGTTGCCGACGGGGGAGTGCGCAATCAGCCCCAGCATTTT. It specifies CSVADGGVRNQPQHF. The chain uses TRBV29-1 and TRBJ1-5, with D perhaps TRBD1 (5 bases). The V end lost 4 bases, the J end lost 2 bases, and 15 bases lay between the germline ends. The CDR3 has 15 residues. Germline CDR1 SQVTM, CDR2 ANQGSEA.

The chain employs TRBV24-1 and TRBJ1-4; the match to TRBD1 covers 9 bases. Germline V gene data show CDR1 as KGHDR and CDR2 as SFDVKD. This CDR3 contains 14 residues. V lost 4 bases, J lost 11 bases, and 7 bases stayed unmatched. The CDR3 bases are TGTGCCACCAGTGACCCGGGACAGGGCGACAAACTGTTTTTT. This translates into CATSDPGQGDKLFF.

The chain recombines TRBV5-1 with TRBJ1-1; possibly TRBD1 for D (6 bases). Germline V gene data show CDR1 as SGHRS and CDR2 as YFSETQ. V was pared by 4 bases and J by 0 bases, with 13 bases between. The CDR3 is 15 amino acids. CDR3 sequence reads: CASSQDSLVNTEAFF. The CDR3, as DNA: TGCGCCAGCAGCCAGGACAGTCTGGTGAACACTGAAGCTTTCTTT.

V usage is TRBV7-2 and J usage is TRBJ2-7; 9 nucleotides align to TRBD1. From germline, CDR1 is SGHTA and CDR2 FQGNSA. The trim removed 5 bases at V and 4 bases at J, leaving 6 bases unmatched. The CDR3 sequence is 14 residues long. DNA for the CDR3: TGTGCCAGCAGCACTCGACAGGGGGGTTACGAGCAGTACTTC. Translated: CASSTRQGGYEQYF.

This clone was counted once. The chain uses TRBV15 and TRBJ2-3; D gene ambiguous. CDR1 and CDR2 from the germline V gene are LNHNV and YYDKDF (reference sequence). V shed 4 bases and J shed 7 bases, with 9 bases lying between them. This CDR3 contains 12 residues. This CDR3 reads CATSTTGYTQYF. DNA of the CDR3: TGTGCCACCAGCACCACGGGTTATACGCAGTATTTT.

The chain recombines TRBV25-1 with TRBJ2-7; 9 bases are a match to TRBD2. The CDR3 loop spans 14 amino acids. V gave up 4 bases and J gave up 7 bases; unmatched junction bases: 8. Germline V lookup: CDR1 MGHDK, CDR2 SYGVNS. The CDR3 nucleotides are TGTGCCAGCAGTGCGGCGGGAGGGCCGAGAGAGCAGTACTTC. It specifies CASSAAGGPREQYF.

This clone has just one count. This chain joins TRBV29-1 and TRBJ2-3; 11 bases map to TRBD2. The CDR3 is 17 residues long. Germline trimming cut 7 bases from V and 6 bases from J; bases unmatched to any gene: 18. Germline V gene lookup returns CDR1 SQVTM and CDR2 ANQGSEA. The CDR3 sequence: CSAPRGSSGRAVDTQYF. CDR3 nucleotide sequence: TGCAGCGCCCCCCGAGGGAGTAGCGGGAGGGCTGTGGATACGCAGTATTTT.

This clone was seen a handful of times. The same CDR3 arises from other DNA sequences in this sample as well. This chain links TRBV6-4 with TRBJ2-3, with a weak D call TRBD1 (6 bases). Germline loops: CDR1 MRHNA, CDR2 SNTAGT. This CDR3 region has 15 residues. V dropped 0 bases and J dropped 7 bases, with 14 bases sitting between them. CDR3 DNA: TGTGCCAGCAGTGACTCGTCAGGTGGGGGCAATACGCAGTATTTT. It specifies CASSDSSGGGNTQYF.

The CDR3 region has the DNA TGTGCCAGCAGTTTAGATCCAGGCCAGAGCTCCTACAATGAGCAGTTCTTC. Amino acid sequence: CASSLDPGQSSYNEQFF. The chain is built from TRBV28 and TRBJ2-1; D call uncertain. The CDR3 extends over 17 amino acids. V gave up 2 bases and J gave up 0 bases, with 14 bases separating them. From germline, CDR1 is MDHEN and CDR2 SYDVKM.

V usage is TRBV28 and J usage is TRBJ1-1, with 8 bases identical to TRBD1. The CDR3 runs to 15 residues. In germline, CDR1 is MDHEN, CDR2 SYDVKM. V shed 2 bases and J 5 bases; nucleotides not matched to a gene: 7. The CDR3 coding sequence is TGTGCCAGCAGTTTAGGAGGGCAGGGGGCTACTGAAGCTTTCTTT. Translation: CASSLGGQGATEAFF.

This clone has a single count. V is TRBV18 and J is TRBJ1-2, with D perhaps TRBD1 (6 bases). CDR3 length: 14 amino acids. V was shortened by 6 bases and J by 4 bases, with 15 bases between the two germline ends. Germline values: CDR1 KGHSH, CDR2 LQKENI. Here the CDR3 reads CASSSGAGFYGYTF. The CDR3 coding sequence is TGTGCCAGCTCTTCAGGGGCTGGGTTCTATGGCTACACCTTC.

V and J are TRBV2 and TRBJ1-4, with 8 positions matching TRBD1. J was trimmed by 8 bases and V by 6 bases; bases with no gene match: 8. Germline V lookup: CDR1 SNHLY, CDR2 FYNNEI. CDR3 length: 14 residues. The CDR3 sequence is CASRKGQDGEKLFF. The DNA of the CDR3 is TGTGCCAGCAGAAAGGGACAGGATGGGGAAAAACTGTTTTTT.

The chain joins TRBV2 to TRBJ1-5; no clear D. V was cut by 3 bases and J by 4 bases, with 10 bases left in between. The CDR3 is 14 amino acids. Germline CDR1 and CDR2: SNHLY and FYNNEI. This CDR3 is CASSEGRRNQPQHF. The CDR3 nucleotides read TGTGCCAGCAGTGAGGGCAGGCGAAATCAGCCCCAGCATTTT.

This chain connects TRBV21-1 to TRBJ2-5; TRBD2, the D gene given by the table, was not confirmed from the DNA. TRBV21-1 constitutes a pseudogene. This CDR3 has 16 residues. The CDR3 coding sequence is TGTGCCAGCAGCAGGACGGGTGGGGGGGTCCAAGAGACCCAGTACTTC. Translated: CASSRTGGGVQETQYF.

The chain joins TRBV6-6 to TRBJ1-1, with TRBD1 matching 7 bases. CDR1 MNHNY and CDR2 SVGAGI come from the germline V gene (reference sequence). CDR3 length equals 15 residues. J was trimmed by 6 bases and V by 5 bases; bases with no gene match: 12. CDR3 nucleotides: TGTGCCAGCAGTAGCGCAGGGGGTCGAAGTTCTGAAGCTTTCTTT. The encoded protein is CASSSAGGRSSEAFF.

The chain combines TRBV3-1 (or the pseudogene TRBV3-2) with TRBJ1-1; D gene ambiguous. Trimming took 1 base from V and 3 from J, leaving 6 bases between them. The CDR3 covers 13 residues. Per germline, CDR1 LGHDT and CDR2 YNNKEL (reference sequence). The CDR3 loop reads CASSQASYTEAFF. As DNA, the CDR3 is TGTGCCAGCAGCCAAGCCAGTTACACTGAAGCTTTCTTT.

The rearrangement joins TRBV4-1 to TRBJ2-7, with D possibly matching TRBD1 (6 bases). The CDR3 contains 14 residues. CDR1 is MGHRA, CDR2 YSYEKL, per germline. Trimming cost V 4 bases and J 4 bases, with 14 bases left between them. The CDR3 nucleotides are TGCGCCAGCAGCCTGACCTCCACAGGGTACGAGCAGTACTTC. It codes for CASSLTSTGYEQYF.